This entry lists 9 T cell receptor beta chains sequenced from one sample in a study of siplizumab effects on memory and regulatory T cells. Clones were read by immunoSEQ multiplex PCR, and TCRdb kept only the in-frame ones, dropping some. The data contain more than 75,000 clones, around 95% of them singletons. The sample taken for sequencing was naive CD4+ T cells sorted from blood. These receptors all come from a human donor in good health.

The chain is built from TRBV23-1 and TRBJ1-5; D possibly corresponds to TRBD1 (5 bases). TRBV23-1 is an ORF, and what it does is uncertain. The V gene lost 0 bases and the J gene lost 7 bases, with 13 bases spanning the gap. CDR3 length: 15 residues. As DNA, the CDR3 is TGCGCCAGCAGTCAATCAGGGACCTTCGGCCAGCCCCAGCATTTT. It codes for CASSQSGTFGQPQHF.

The J gene is TRBJ2-3, the V gene TRBV10-3; no reliable D call. Trimming removed 7 bases from V and 0 bases from J, with 11 bases in between. The CDR3 covers 14 residues. The germline V gene encodes CDR1 ENHRY and CDR2 SYGVKD. CDR3 nucleotides: TGTGCCATCACCGGTGGCCCTAGCACAGATACGCAGTATTTT. Translating it yields CAITGGPSTDTQYF.

The chain has TRBV19 and TRBJ1-6, with D maybe TRBD1 (5 bases). V was pared by 4 bases and J by 8 bases, with 15 bases between. Germline values: CDR1 LNHDA, CDR2 SQIVND (reference sequence). The CDR3 consists of 15 residues. The CDR3 nucleotides read TGTGCCAGTAGTAGGGGGTTTAATGTGGATTCACCCCTCCACTTT. Protein sequence: CASSRGFNVDSPLHF.

This chain connects TRBV9 to TRBJ2-2; the D is unclear. Germline V lookup: CDR1 SGDLS, CDR2 YYNGEE. The CDR3 is 14 amino acids. V dropped 1 base and J dropped 0 bases, with 4 bases sitting between them. CDR3 residues: CASSVRPNTGELFF. The CDR3 DNA follows: TGTGCCAGCAGCGTAAGACCGAACACCGGGGAGCTGTTTTTT.

The chain is built from TRBV11-2 and TRBJ1-2; 7 bases are shared with TRBD1. V lost 1 base to trimming and J lost 7 bases; unmatched junction nucleotides: 15. The germline CDR1 and CDR2 sequences are SGHAT and FQNNGV. The CDR3 is 17 amino acids. DNA of the CDR3: TGTGCCAGCAGCTTAGGCCTTGCGTTCGGACAGGTCTCTGGCTACACCTTC. The encoded protein is CASSLGLAFGQVSGYTF.

DNA for the CDR3: TGCGCCAGCAGCCAAGGGGGAACTGGGAACACCGGGGAGCTGTTTTTT. This codes for CASSQGGTGNTGELFF. The rearrangement links TRBV4-3 to TRBJ2-2; D unclear. The V and J ends lost 1 base and 1 base respectively, with 10 bases between them. The CDR3 is made up of 16 amino acids. The germline gives CDR1 LGHNA, CDR2 YSLEER.

The chain uses TRBV15 and TRBJ1-1, with unresolved D. Germline V gene data show CDR1 as LNHNV and CDR2 as YYDKDF (reference sequence). The CDR3 is 14 residues long. Trimming took 1 base from V and 3 from J, leaving 9 bases between them. The chain's CDR3 is CATSRGDFYTEAFF. CDR3 bases: TGTGCCACCAGCAGAGGAGACTTCTACACTGAAGCTTTCTTT.

The chain couples TRBV21-1 to TRBJ2-5; TRBD1 is taken as the D call from the table, unchecked against the DNA. TRBV21-1 is a pseudogene locus. The length of the CDR3 is 14 residues. In nucleotides, the CDR3 is TGTGCCAGCAGCAAATCTGGAGACAGGGAAACCCAGTACTTC. Protein: CASSKSGDRETQYF.

The chain couples TRBV7-2 to TRBJ1-1, with D unclear. Trimming removed 3 bases from V and 2 bases from J, with 13 bases in between. In germline, CDR1 is SGHTA, CDR2 FQGNSA. The CDR3 loop spans 15 amino acids. The CDR3 reads CASSFNAGINTEAFF. The DNA of the CDR3 is TGTGCCAGCAGCTTTAACGCAGGTATAAACACTGAAGCTTTCTTT.